This TCR beta chain was observed in a study of Ad26.COV2.S vaccination and SARS-CoV-2 variants. Looking at the study overall: Once or twice, 56 days apart, Ad26.COV2.S was delivered intramuscularly.

The germline V and J ends were trimmed by 2 bases and 8 bases, with 13 bases remaining between them. Germline V gene lookup returns CDR1 MNHNY and CDR2 SVGAGI (reference sequence). This CDR3 region has 15 residues. The assay was immunoSEQ multiplex PCR, and TCRdb's table has in-frame clones only and misses some. The sample contains hundreds of thousands of clones, around 92% of which appear only once. A remark on this clone: What it binds is not known.

Broader study findings: Relative to placebo recipients, vaccine recipients exhibited elevated spike-specific TCR breadth.

As for treatment: some 20 received Ad26.COV2.S at low or high dose, single or two shots; roughly 5 received placebo; per-sample allocation not given. The investigators took samples on day 63 after the first vaccine or placebo injection. The genes are TRBV6-6 and TRBJ1-6, with D tentatively TRBD1 (5 bases). Here the sequenced sample was peripheral blood, taken in a trial of Ad26.COV2.S vaccine versus placebo. The clonotype comes from a person aged 18-60 years who received the Ad26.COV2.S COVID-19 vaccine or a placebo. In DNA form, the CDR3 reads TGTGCCAGCAGTTACGGTGGGGCTCGGGATTCACCCCTCCACTTT. As protein: CASSYGGARDSPLHF.